The entry below gives a single TCR beta chain sequence along with its context. V shed 5 bases and J shed 5 bases, with 15 bases lying between them. CDR3 size: 14 residues. CDR1 LNHDA and CDR2 SQIVND come from the germline V gene (reference sequence). TCRdb keeps only in-frame clones here, not all; method: immunoSEQ multiplex PCR. The data show roughly 87,000 clones, 93% seen once. The data originate from a study of T cell changes during pregnancy in multiple sclerosis. The chain couples TRBV19 to TRBJ1-1; tentative D call: TRBD1 (6 bases). The clonotype was recovered from a female donor in good health, enrolled as a control in a pregnancy study. The sample here was peripheral blood, taken in the third trimester of pregnancy. The CDR3 sequence is CASSQQGRGTEAFF. The CDR3 DNA sequence: TGTGCCAGTAGTCAACAGGGAAGGGGAACTGAAGCTTTCTTT.